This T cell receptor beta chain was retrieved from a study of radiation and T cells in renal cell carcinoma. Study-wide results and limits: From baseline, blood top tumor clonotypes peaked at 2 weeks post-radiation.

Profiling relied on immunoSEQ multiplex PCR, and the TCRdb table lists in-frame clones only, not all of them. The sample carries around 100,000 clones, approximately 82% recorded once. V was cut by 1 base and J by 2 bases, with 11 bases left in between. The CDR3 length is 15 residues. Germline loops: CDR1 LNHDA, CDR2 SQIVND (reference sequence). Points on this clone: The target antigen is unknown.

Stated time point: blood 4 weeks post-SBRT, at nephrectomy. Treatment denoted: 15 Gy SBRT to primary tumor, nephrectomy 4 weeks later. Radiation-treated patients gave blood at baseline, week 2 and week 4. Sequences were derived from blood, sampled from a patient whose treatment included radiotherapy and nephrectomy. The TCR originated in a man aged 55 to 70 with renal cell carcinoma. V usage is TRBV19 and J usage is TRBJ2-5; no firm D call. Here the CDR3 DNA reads TGTGCCAGTAGTATAGGGGGAAGTCGGCAAGAGACCCAGTACTTC. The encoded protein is CASSIGGSRQETQYF.